The T cell receptor (beta chain) under discussion was sequenced for a study of T-cell reconstitution after alpha-beta-depleted transplantation in children. The library targeted TCRbeta and was prepared with unique molecular identifiers. MiXCR, applied by TCRdb to the PCR reads, yields one record per CDR3 protein. The top ten clones hold around 5% of a sample with 750,000 to 950,000 distinct CDR3 sequences, around 15% of them seen once. Overall study results and limits: Diversity of TCRbeta at day 60 was high in some patients, arising from surviving recipient T cells and thymic progenitors. Newly produced T cells mostly accounted for T-cell counts and diversity one year post-transplant. Reportedly, roughly two months post-transplant, alpha-beta T cells arose from several hundred expanded graft clones.

Remarks on this clonotype: No antigen is known for it.

Germline trimming cut 7 bases from V and 8 bases from J; bases unmatched to any gene: 17. The CDR3 has 16 residues. The germline gives CDR1 SNHLY, CDR2 FYNNEI. Sequencing used PBMCs, mostly from graft donor cells, obtained 360 days after TCRalphabeta/CD19-depleted stem cell transplant. V usage is TRBV2 and J usage is TRBJ1-2; 9 bases are shared with TRBD1. This TCR was recovered from a male patient between 5 and 17 years old who had a stem cell transplant for acute lymphoblastic leukemia, so the T cells may come from the graft donor. The DNA for the CDR3 is TGTGCCAGCACCCGGACAGGGGAGAGGACAACGGGCGGCTACACCTTC. Protein: CASTRTGERTTGGYTF.